This T cell receptor beta chain was retrieved from a study of T cells in Graves' hyperthyroidism and ophthalmopathy (dated 2019 in TCRdb). In the study overall: Peripheral blood was collected at initial diagnosis, before any treatment. The paper describes TCR Vbeta CDR3 sequencing of 135 peripheral blood samples, made up of under 50 ophthalmopathy patients, some 80 hyperthyroidism patients and some 17 progressor patients. Once sampling was done, hyperthyroidism patients were given methimazole at a starting dose of 30 mg daily, whereas ophthalmopathy patients were given high-dose intravenous methylprednisolone. The 95 to 100 discovery patients were randomly divided into training and test sets at a 7:3 ratio. A discovery cohort of roughly 100 patients, roughly 45 with Graves' ophthalmopathy and fewer than 65 with stable Graves' hyperthyroidism, was used to find distinguishing TCR V-J signatures. Prospective prediction of ophthalmopathy was tested in an independent validation cohort of fewer than 20 hyperthyroidism patients and 15 to 17 patients who later progressed to ophthalmopathy. In addition, the study compared T-cell repertoires in thyroid tissue and in blood from roughly 6 Graves' hyperthyroidism patients. Findings and caveats that apply to the study as a whole: Most expanded thyroid clonotypes (frequency above 0.001) were also found in blood, which suggests that blood repertoires may mirror thyroid immune responses. During validation, the model predicted progression to ophthalmopathy a median of around 7 months ahead of onset, with around 70% sensitivity and 72% to 80% specificity. Ophthalmopathy was separated from stable hyperthyroidism by a 13 V-J signature model, with approximately 86% sensitivity and 81% to 83% specificity obtained in cross-validation and 80%/75% obtained in testing. Sample size was not statistically predetermined, and blinding of investigators to group allocation was not performed.

Ophthalmopathy patients had moderately to severely active disease, with a Clinical Activity Score of 3 or more, a NOSPECS grade of 4 or more, and a disease duration of less than 3 months. Any patient with an uncontrolled infection, another autoimmune disease, pregnancy or lactation was excluded. Diagnoses were established on the basis of clinical symptoms, serum thyroxine and TRAb, thyroid ultrasound, and orbital computed tomography. PBMCs were isolated from around 10 ml of fresh peripheral blood by Ficoll-Paque density gradient centrifugation. Total RNA was extracted with Trizol reagent, and quality was checked on an Agilent 2100 Bioanalyzer. With respect to this clonotype: The antigen it recognizes is unknown. There are no base qualities to consult, and no much larger clone falls within one base.

The TCR beta CDR3 regions were amplified from the RNA transcripts. The TCR CDR3 was subjected to a first round of RT-PCR using the HTBI primer set and the Qiagen OneStep RT-PCR kit. Libraries were constructed in a second round of multiplex PCR, after which size selection and purification were carried out. Paired-end sequencing of the libraries was performed with 100 bp reads on an Illumina HiSeq2000. Turning to the authors' computational methods: SOAPnuke was used to process the raw data, with reads discarded if the reads contained adapters or uncalled bases, had a mean Phred below 15, or lacked an exact constant-primer or identifier match. High-quality paired reads were merged using COPE v1.2.5, and each unique nucleotide sequence was defined as a clonotype. MiTCR v1.1 was used to align the clonotypes against IMGT TRBV, TRBD and TRBJ reference segments. The analysis was restricted to V-J combinations with a frequency above 0.0001, which together covered around 99% of the repertoires. The TCS score was defined as F50 (clonal expansion) divided by E x V (chaos), with BLOSUM62-based TCRdist calculated between CDR3 peptides within each V-J. Welch's t-statistics and random forest reduced roughly 500 V-J features to about 12, which were used in a naive Bayes classifier (R e1071). TCRdb reanalyzed the raw reads on its own, using fastp at Q25 for trimming and MiXCR for clone calling, and kept in-frame beta chains. Every distinct CDR3 protein forms one entry, paired with its most common genes and DNA. These V and J calls are TCRdb output, not the study's own analysis. The sample table holds fewer than 350,000 distinct CDR3 sequences, of which about a sixth were seen once. 15% to 19% of the sample is taken by the ten largest.

A distance of 6 bases separates the germline ends of V and J, which lose 0 bases and 3 bases respectively. Counted from cysteine to phenylalanine, this CDR3 has 14 amino acids. Only CDR3 DNA remains: 42 bases, in frame from the first base. CDR1 and CDR2 were assigned from the germline V gene as MNHEY and SVGAGI. This receptor was taken from a middle-aged woman with Graves' ophthalmopathy. Recombination joined TRBV6-5 with TRBJ1-3; no D gene is confidently identified. Sequencing input: blood. CDR3 protein: CASSYSMDGNTIYF. Read as DNA, the sequence is TGTGCCAGCAGTTACTCCATGGATGGAAACACCATATATTTT.